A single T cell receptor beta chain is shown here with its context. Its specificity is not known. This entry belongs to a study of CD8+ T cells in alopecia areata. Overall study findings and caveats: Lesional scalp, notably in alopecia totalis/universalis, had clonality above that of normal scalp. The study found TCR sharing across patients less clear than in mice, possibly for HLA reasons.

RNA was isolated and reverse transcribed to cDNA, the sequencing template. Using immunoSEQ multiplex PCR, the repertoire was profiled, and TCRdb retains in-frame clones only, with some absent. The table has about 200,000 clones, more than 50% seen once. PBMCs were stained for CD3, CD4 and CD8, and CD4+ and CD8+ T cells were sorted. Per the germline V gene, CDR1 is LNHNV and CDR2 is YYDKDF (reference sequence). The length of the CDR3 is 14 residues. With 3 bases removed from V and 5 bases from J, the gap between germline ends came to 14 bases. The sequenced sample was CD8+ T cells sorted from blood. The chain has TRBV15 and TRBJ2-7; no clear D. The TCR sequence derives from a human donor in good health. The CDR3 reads CATSSDTIPNEQYF. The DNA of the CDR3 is TGTGCCACCAGCAGTGACACAATCCCCAACGAGCAGTACTTC. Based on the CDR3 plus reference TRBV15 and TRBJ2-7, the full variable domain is DAMVIQNPRYQVTQFGKPVTLSCSQTLNHNVMYWYQQKSSQAPKLLFHYYDKDFNNEADTPDNFQSRRPNTSFCFLDIRSPGLGDTAMYLCATSSDTIPNEQYFGPGTRLTVT.